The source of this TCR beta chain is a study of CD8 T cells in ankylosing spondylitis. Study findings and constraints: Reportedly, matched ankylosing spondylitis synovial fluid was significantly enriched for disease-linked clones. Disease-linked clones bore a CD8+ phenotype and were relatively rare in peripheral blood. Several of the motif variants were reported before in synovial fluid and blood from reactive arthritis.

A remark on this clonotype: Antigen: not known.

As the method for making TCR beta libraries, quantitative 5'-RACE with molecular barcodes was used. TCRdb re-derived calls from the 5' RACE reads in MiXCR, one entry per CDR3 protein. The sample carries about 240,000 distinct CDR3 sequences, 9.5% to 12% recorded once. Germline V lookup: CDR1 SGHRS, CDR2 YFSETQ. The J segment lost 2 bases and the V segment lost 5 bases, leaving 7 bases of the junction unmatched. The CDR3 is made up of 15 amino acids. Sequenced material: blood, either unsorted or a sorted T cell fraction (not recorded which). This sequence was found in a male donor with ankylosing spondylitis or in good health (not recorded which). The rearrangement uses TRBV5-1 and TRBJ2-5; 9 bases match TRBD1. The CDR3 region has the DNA TGCGCCAGCAGTAGGAGGACAGGGGCTCAAGAGACCCAGTACTTC. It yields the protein CASSRRTGAQETQYF. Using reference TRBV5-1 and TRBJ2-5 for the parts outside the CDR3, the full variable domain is KAGVTQTPRYLIKTRGQQVTLSCSPISGHRSVSWYQQTPGQGLQFLFEYFSETQRNKGNFPGRFSGRQFSNSRSEMNVSTLELGDSALYLCASSRRTGAQETQYFGPGTRLLVL.